The clone carrying this T cell receptor (beta chain) occurred a few times. Germline V gene lookup returns CDR1 MNHEY and CDR2 SVGAGI. The CDR3 loop spans 15 amino acids. With 6 bases removed from V and 9 bases from J, the gap between germline ends came to 21 bases. Study processing details: Amplifying reference gene primers gave estimates of nucleated cell counts. Profiling relied on immunoSEQ multiplex PCR, and the TCRdb table lists in-frame clones only, not all of them. Clone size and V and J calls were adopted from that table, with D and trimming inferred from the DNA. The sample records about 52,000 clones, 87% being singletons. The data belong to a study of blood T cell repertoires in COVID-19. Across the whole study: Sites across the United States, Italy and Spain contributed samples from acute and convalescent COVID-19. The analysed material was cDNA or gDNA that came from T cells, B-cell-depleted T cells, or PBMCs.

Sequenced sample: peripheral blood. The chain joins TRBV6-5 to TRBJ1-3, with D perhaps TRBD1 (6 bases). This receptor was taken from a human donor with active COVID-19. The donor label of this sample is uncertain. CDR3 sequence (DNA): TGTGCCAGCAGACTCACCCCAACAGGGAAGAGCACCATATATTTT. Translating it yields CASRLTPTGKSTIYF.